These 17 T cell receptor beta chains came from one sample sequenced in a study of blood T cells in healthy people across ages. Next came a second PCR, run for roughly 6 to 11 cycles, which used a sample-barcoded 5' primer along with a J-beta primer mix. Each CDR3 protein is one row after TCRdb ran MiXCR on the 5' RACE reads. Of about 620,000 distinct CDR3 sequences listed, roughly half are singletons. Sequencing was done on a sample of blood. These receptors all stem from a woman older than 75 in good health.

The chain couples TRBV29-1 to TRBJ1-2; D gene ambiguous. This CDR3 is 12 amino acids long. V dropped 0 bases and J dropped 4 bases, with 6 bases sitting between them. From germline, CDR1 is SQVTM and CDR2 ANQGSEA. CDR3 nucleotide sequence: TGCAGCGTTGAAGAGACGGCCTATGGCTACACCTTC. Protein sequence: CSVEETAYGYTF.

Comments on this clonotype: A clone one base away is much larger, so this may be a read error. The chain carries TRBV3-1 and TRBJ2-7; D call uncertain. Germline CDR1 is LGHDT and CDR2 is YNNKEL (reference sequence). The CDR3 runs to 12 residues. This CDR3 reads CASNQVSYEQYF. The CDR3 DNA sequence: TGTGCCAGCAACCAAGTGTCATACGAGCAGTACTTC.

About this clonotype: Being one base from a much bigger clone, this may be a read error. This chain joins TRBV5-1 and TRBJ2-3; 14 nucleotides align to TRBD2. The J segment lost 6 bases and the V segment lost 4 bases, leaving 10 bases of the junction unmatched. Germline values: CDR1 SGHRS, CDR2 YFSETQ. This CDR3 comprises 17 residues. The CDR3 DNA sequence: TGCGCCAGCAGCGGAGGACTAGCGGGAGGCTCTGCGGATACGCAGTATTTT. Protein sequence: CASSGGLAGGSADTQYF.

A note on this clonotype: A much larger clone differs from this one at a single base, so this may be a read error. CDR3 residues: CASSENSYNEQYF. The CDR3 DNA is TGTGCCAGCAGTGAGAATAGCTATAATGAGCAGTACTTC. The rearrangement uses TRBV2 and TRBJ2-5; no clear D gene. Germline loops: CDR1 SNHLY, CDR2 FYNNEI. CDR3 length equals 13 residues. V lost 3 bases to trimming and J lost 11 bases, with 16 bases between them. Together with reference TRBV2 and TRBJ2-5, the CDR3 gives the full variable domain: EPEVTQTPSHQVTQMGQEVILRCVPISNHLYFYWYRQILGQKVEFLVSFYNNEISEKSEIFDDQFSVERPDGSNFTLKIRSTKLEDSAMYFCASSENSYNEQYFGPGTRLLVL.

This sequence joins TRBV5-1 and TRBJ1-1; no firm D call. V was cut by 4 bases and J by 1 base, with 14 bases left in between. CDR3 length: 15 amino acids. CDR1 is SGHRS and CDR2 is YFSETQ in the germline V gene. The CDR3 region is CASSKREGGNTEAFF. CDR3 nucleotide sequence: TGCGCCAGCAGCAAAAGGGAGGGCGGGAACACTGAAGCTTTCTTT.

V and J are TRBV7-2 and TRBJ2-1; 7 positions match TRBD2. V lost 2 bases and J lost 9; bases outside the gene matches: 7. This CDR3 contains 14 residues. Germline CDR1 SGHTA, CDR2 FQGNSA. The CDR3 coding sequence is TGTGCCAGCAGCTTACGACCGGGAGGCGGTGAGCAGTTCTTC. The encoded protein is CASSLRPGGGEQFF.

V is TRBV6-5 and J is TRBJ2-5, with 9 nucleotides matching TRBD2. The better agreement between TRBJ2-7 and the DNA end casts doubt on the J call. Germline CDR1 reads MNHEY; CDR2 reads SVGAGI. The CDR3 loop spans 13 amino acids. CDR3 nucleotides: TGTGCCAGCAGGAGCGGGAGGAGATACGAGCAGTACTTC. Translating it yields CASRSGRRYEQYF.

V gene TRBV29-1 combines with J gene TRBJ2-4, with TRBD1 matching 7 bases. Near its end, the DNA agrees better with TRBJ2-5, so the J call may be wrong. This CDR3 has 16 amino acids. CDR1 and CDR2 from the germline V gene are SQVTM and ANQGSEA. CDR3: CSVEDPHRGVRETQYF. CDR3 DNA: TGCAGCGTTGAAGATCCCCACAGGGGAGTGCGGGAGACCCAGTACTTC.

The chain recombines TRBV6-5 with TRBJ1-4, with D unresolved. Per germline, CDR1 MNHEY and CDR2 SVGAGI. This CDR3 has 15 residues. Trimming shortened V by 0 bases and J by 5 bases, and 10 bases separated the two germline ends. CDR3 region: CASSYSNQANEKLFF. The CDR3 DNA reads as TGTGCCAGCAGTTACTCGAACCAGGCCAATGAAAAACTGTTTTTT.

This clonotype has a count of ten or more. V and J are TRBV28 and TRBJ2-7, with 9 nucleotides matching TRBD2. CDR3 length: 14 residues. Germline lookup yields CDR1 MDHEN and CDR2 SYDVKM. The V and J ends lost 2 bases and 3 bases, in that order; junction bases with no gene match: 2. CDR3 nucleotides: TGTGCCAGCAGTTTAGGGACTAGCCTCTACGAGCAGTACTTC. Translating it yields CASSLGTSLYEQYF.

The chain links TRBV5-1 to TRBJ1-5; D is possibly TRBD1 (6 bases). V was shortened by 0 bases and J by 0 bases, with 10 bases between the two germline ends. CDR3 length: 16 residues. CDR1 is SGHRS, CDR2 YFSETQ, per germline. As DNA, the CDR3 is TGCGCCAGCAGCTTGGTCGCACAGGGTAGCAATCAGCCCCAGCATTTT. Protein: CASSLVAQGSNQPQHF.

The V and J genes are TRBV6-5 and TRBJ2-7; TRBD2 matches at 8 bases. The end of the DNA fits TRBJ2-5 better, so the J call may be wrong. Germline V CDR1 and CDR2: MNHEY, SVGAGI. This CDR3 comprises 15 residues. CDR3 in DNA: TGTGCCAGCAGTCCGGGACTAGGCGAACCTCGGACCCAGTACTTC. The encoded protein is CASSPGLGEPRTQYF.

This clonotype came up many times. The chain recombines TRBV28 with TRBJ2-7; TRBD2 aligns across 9 bases. The J segment lost 5 bases and the V segment lost 2 bases, leaving 7 bases of the junction unmatched. In germline, CDR1 is MDHEN, CDR2 SYDVKM. The CDR3 runs to 15 residues. The CDR3 sequence is CASSLIAGERNEQYF. The CDR3 DNA reads as TGTGCCAGCAGTTTAATAGCGGGAGAGAGGAACGAGCAGTACTTC.

On this clonotype itself: A much larger clone lies a single base off, so this may be a read error. The genes are TRBV20-1 and TRBJ2-3; D is unclear. CDR3 length: 15 residues. From germline, CDR1 is DFQATT and CDR2 SNEGSKA (reference sequence). The germline V and J ends were trimmed by 6 bases and 2 bases, with 18 bases remaining between them. CDR3 nucleotides: TGCAGTGCCCACAGTCTCGCCCGACACACAGATACGCAGTATTTT. Translation: CSAHSLARHTDTQYF.

CDR3 in amino acids: CASSPVRGTQYF. The CDR3 nucleotides read TGTGCCAGCAGCCCAGTACGTGGGACCCAGTACTTC. The V and J genes are TRBV12-3 or TRBV12-4 and TRBJ2-5; D is undetermined. V was trimmed by 6 bases and J by 7 bases, leaving 12 bases between them. The CDR3 runs 12 residues.

This chain joins TRBV6-6 and TRBJ2-1, with 9 bases aligning to TRBD2. Germline V gene data show CDR1 as MNHNY and CDR2 as SVGAGI (reference sequence). Losses at the gene ends were 6 bases for V and 2 bases for J; bases not matched to a gene: 5. The CDR3 sequence is 15 residues long. CDR3: CASSNSGSAYNEQFF. The CDR3 nucleotides are TGTGCCAGCAGCAATAGCGGGAGCGCCTACAATGAGCAGTTCTTC.

This clonotype was seen repeatedly, ten times or more. V and J are TRBV5-1 and TRBJ1-1, with D possibly matching TRBD1 (6 bases). Trimming took 7 bases from V and 0 from J, leaving 16 bases between them. Germline V lookup: CDR1 SGHRS, CDR2 YFSETQ. The CDR3 extends over 15 amino acids. The CDR3 protein is CASAPPGGMNTEAFF. The CDR3 bases are TGCGCCAGCGCTCCACCCGGGGGCATGAACACTGAAGCTTTCTTT.